This T cell receptor beta chain comes out of a study of OX40 agonist ivuxolimab in advanced cancers. With regard to this clone: Its antigen is currently unknown.

Method: immunoSEQ multiplex PCR; TCRdb's copy keeps in-frame clones and lacks some. Of around 56,000 clones in the sample, about 89% were seen once. Study-level findings and limits: It was not determined which antigens were specifically recognized by the peripheral T cells that had undergone clonal expansion.

The V end lost 2 bases, the J end lost 1 base, and 7 bases lay between the germline ends. The germline V gene has CDR1 SGHRS and CDR2 YFSETQ. This CDR3 region has 14 residues. The input for sequencing was CD4+ or CD8+ T cells sorted from blood, taken in a trial of the OX40 agonist ivuxolimab. This sequence originates from an adult with an advanced solid tumor such as melanoma, head and neck, liver or kidney cancer. J is TRBJ2-1 and V is TRBV5-1; unclear D gene. CDR3 in DNA: TGCGCCAGCAGCTTCGTAGATTCCTACAATGAGCAGTTCTTC. Translation: CASSFVDSYNEQFF.